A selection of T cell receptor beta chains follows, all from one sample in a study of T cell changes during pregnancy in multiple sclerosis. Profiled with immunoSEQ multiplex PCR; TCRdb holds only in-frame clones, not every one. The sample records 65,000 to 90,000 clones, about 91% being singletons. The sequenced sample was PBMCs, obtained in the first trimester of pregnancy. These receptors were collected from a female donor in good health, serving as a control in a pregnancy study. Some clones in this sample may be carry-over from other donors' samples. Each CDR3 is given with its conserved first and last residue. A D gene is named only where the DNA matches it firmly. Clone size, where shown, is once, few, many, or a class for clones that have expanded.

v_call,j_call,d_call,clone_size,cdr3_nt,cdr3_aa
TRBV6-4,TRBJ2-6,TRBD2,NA,TGTGCCAGCAGACCCCCCGTTCTAGCGGGAGGTTCTGGGGCCAACGTCCTGACTTTC,CASRPPVLAGGSGANVLTF
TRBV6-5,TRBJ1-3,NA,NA,TGTGCCAGCAGTCTCGAGGCCGGAAACACCATATATTTT,CASSLEAGNTIYF
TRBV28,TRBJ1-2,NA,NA,TGTGCCAGCAGTTTCGGGGAGTATGGCTACACCTTC,CASSFGEYGYTF
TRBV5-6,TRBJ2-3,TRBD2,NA,TGTGCCAGCAGCTTGGGGCTAGCGGGAGGGCCCGGCACAGATACGCAGTATTTT,CASSLGLAGGPGTDTQYF
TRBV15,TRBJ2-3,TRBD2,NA,TGTGCCACCGCTGGGGGACTAGCGGTTAGCACAGATACGCAGTATTTT,CATAGGLAVSTDTQYF
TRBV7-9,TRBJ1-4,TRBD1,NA,TGTGCCAGCAGCCACCGGGACAGGGAGGGGAAACTGTTTTTT,CASSHRDREGKLFF
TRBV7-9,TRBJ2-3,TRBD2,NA,TGTGCCAGCACCTTAGCGGGAGTTACAGATACGCAGTATTTT,CASTLAGVTDTQYF
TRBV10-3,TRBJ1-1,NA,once,TGTGCCATCACATTTTCTAGGACAGTCATGGGGGACACTGAAGCTTTCTTT,CAITFSRTVMGDTEAFF
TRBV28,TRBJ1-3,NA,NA,TGTGCCAGCAGCTCTCTAGAAGGAAACACCATATATTTT,CASSSLEGNTIYF
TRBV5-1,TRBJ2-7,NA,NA,TGCGCCAGCAGTAACTCCTACGAGCAGTACTTC,CASSNSYEQYF
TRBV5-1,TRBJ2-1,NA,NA,TGCGCCAGCAGCCTACAGGAATATCAATACAATGAGCAGTTCTTC,CASSLQEYQYNEQFF
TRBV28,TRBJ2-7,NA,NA,TGTGCCAGCAGTCCCATCCCCTACGAGCAGTACTTC,CASSPIPYEQYF
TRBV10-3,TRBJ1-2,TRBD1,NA,TGTGCCATCAGTTTCCGGGACAGGGGCGGGAACTATGGCTACACCTTC,CAISFRDRGGNYGYTF
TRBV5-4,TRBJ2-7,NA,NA,TGTGCCAGCAGCTTGGCCGGGGTCTACGAGCAGTACTTC,CASSLAGVYEQYF
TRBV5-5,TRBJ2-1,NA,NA,TGTGCCAGCAGCCCGACAGCGCCCACCTACAATGAGCAGTTCTTC,CASSPTAPTYNEQFF
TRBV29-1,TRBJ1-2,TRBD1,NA,TGCAGCGTTGAGGGACAGGGGAGTAAGGGCTACACCTTC,CSVEGQGSKGYTF
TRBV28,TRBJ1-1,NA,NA,TGTGCCAGCAGGAGAATGAACACTGAAGCTTTCTTT,CASRRMNTEAFF
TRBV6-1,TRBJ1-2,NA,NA,TGTGCCAGCGGCAGAGAGGCCTATGGCTACACCTTC,CASGREAYGYTF
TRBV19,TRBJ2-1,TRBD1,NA,TGTGCCAGTAGTGTCACAGGGGATGCCGCCTATGAGCAGTTCTTC,CASSVTGDAAYEQFF
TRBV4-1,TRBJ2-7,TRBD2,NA,TGCGCCAGCAGCCGCCCCGGGACTAGCTTATCCTACGAGCAGTACTTC,CASSRPGTSLSYEQYF
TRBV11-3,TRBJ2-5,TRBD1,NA,TGTGCCAGCAGCTTAGGACAGGGACGTGGCGAGACCCAGTACTTC,CASSLGQGRGETQYF
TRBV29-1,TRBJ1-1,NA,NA,TGCAGCTCCGGGGAGGGAAACACTGAAGCTTTCTTT,CSSGEGNTEAFF
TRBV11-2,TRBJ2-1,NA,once,TGTGCCAGCAGCTTAGAAAGGGGACTCGCTACTGAGCAGTTCTTC,CASSLERGLATEQFF
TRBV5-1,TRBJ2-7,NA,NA,TGCGCCAGCAGCTTGGGGCGGCCGGATCACGAGCAGTACTTC,CASSLGRPDHEQYF
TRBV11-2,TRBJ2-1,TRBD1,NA,TGTGCCAGCAGCCTGACAGGGGGCAAGTACAATGAGCAGTTCTTC,CASSLTGGKYNEQFF
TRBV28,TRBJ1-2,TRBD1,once,TGTGCCAGCAGTTTGGGGGTGAACAGGGGGTATGGCTACACCTTC,CASSLGVNRGYGYTF
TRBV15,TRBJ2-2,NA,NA,TGTGCCACCGAGGAGCAGGGCGGCACCGGGGAGCTGTTTTTT,CATEEQGGTGELFF
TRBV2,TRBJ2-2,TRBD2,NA,TGTGCCAGCAGTGAAATTGGCGCCCTAGCGGCAAAAATAACTACGGACACCGGGGAGCTGTTTTTT,CASSEIGALAAKITTDTGELFF
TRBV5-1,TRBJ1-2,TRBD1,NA,TGCGCCAGCAGCTTAACCGGGACAGGTGGTTTGACTAACTATGGCTACACCTTC,CASSLTGTGGLTNYGYTF
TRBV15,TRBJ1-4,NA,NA,TGTGCCACCAGCAGTGCGGGGGTTGGGGAAAAACTGTTTTTT,CATSSAGVGEKLFF
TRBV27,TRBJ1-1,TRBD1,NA,TGTGCCAGCAGTTTCGAGACAGGGAGCACTGAAGCTTTCTTT,CASSFETGSTEAFF
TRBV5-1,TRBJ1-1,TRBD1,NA,TGCGCCAGCAGCCCACAGGGGGCCACTGAAGCTTTCTTT,CASSPQGATEAFF
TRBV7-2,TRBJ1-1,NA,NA,TGTGCCAGCAGCTTTAGAGGAAATGAAGCTTTCTTT,CASSFRGNEAFF
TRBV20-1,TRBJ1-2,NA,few,TGCAGTGCTAGGACAGATGTCGGCTACACCTTC,CSARTDVGYTF
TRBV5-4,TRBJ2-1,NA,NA,TGTGCCAGCAGCCCCCGGGGTGTTCCCAATGAGCAGTTCTTC,CASSPRGVPNEQFF
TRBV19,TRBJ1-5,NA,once,TGTGCCTCCTTGAGGGTGAATGAAGGCAATCAGCCCCAGCATTTT,CASLRVNEGNQPQHF
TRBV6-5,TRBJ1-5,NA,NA,TGTGCCAGCAGTTACATGGAGTATCAGCCCCAGCATTTT,CASSYMEYQPQHF
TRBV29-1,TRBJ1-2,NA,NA,TGCAGCGTTGAAGGGGGGGTCGACTATGGCTACACCTTC,CSVEGGVDYGYTF
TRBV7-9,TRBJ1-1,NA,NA,TGTGCCAGCAGCCTCCCCCCGACAGGACTGAACACTGAAGCTTTCTTT,CASSLPPTGLNTEAFF
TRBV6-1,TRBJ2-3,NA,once,TGTGCCAGCAGTGGGAGAGATACGCAGTATTTT,CASSGRDTQYF
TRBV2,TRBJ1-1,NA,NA,TGTGCCAGCAGTTTTATTGGACAAAACACTGAAGCTTTCTTT,CASSFIGQNTEAFF
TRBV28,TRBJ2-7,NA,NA,TGTGCCAGCCTAGATCAGGGGTCATCCTACGAGCAGTACTTC,CASLDQGSSYEQYF
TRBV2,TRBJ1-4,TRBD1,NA,TGTGCCAGCAGACCGGGACAGGGGGCCTCAGGAAAACTGTTTTTT,CASRPGQGASGKLFF
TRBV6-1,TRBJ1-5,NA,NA,TGTGCCAGCAGTGAAAAGGCAGGGACAATCAGCAATCAGCCCCAGCATTTT,CASSEKAGTISNQPQHF
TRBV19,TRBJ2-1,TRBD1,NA,TGTGCCAGTAGTGTGTCTACAGGGGGGTACAATGAGCAGTTCTTC,CASSVSTGGYNEQFF
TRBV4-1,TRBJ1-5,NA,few,TGCGCCAGCAGCCAAGGATACAGTCGGGGTCAGCCCCAGCATTTT,CASSQGYSRGQPQHF
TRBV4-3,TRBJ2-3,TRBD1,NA,TGCGCCAGCGGGGACAGGGAAACAGATACGCAGTATTTT,CASGDRETDTQYF
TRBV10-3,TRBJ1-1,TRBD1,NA,TGTGCCATCAGTGAGTTAGAACTGGGACAGGGGGGTTCTGAAGCTTTCTTT,CAISELELGQGGSEAFF
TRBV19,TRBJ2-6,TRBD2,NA,TGTGCCAGTAAAGGTCTAGCGGGAGCTGGGGCCAACGTCCTGACTTTC,CASKGLAGAGANVLTF
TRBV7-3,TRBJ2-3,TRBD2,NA,TGTGCCAGCAGCTTCACTAGCGGGAGTGGCACAGATACGCAGTATTTT,CASSFTSGSGTDTQYF
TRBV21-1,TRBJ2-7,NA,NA,TGTGCCGGTCGGTTAGCGGAAAACTCCTACGAGCAGTACTTC,CAGRLAENSYEQYF
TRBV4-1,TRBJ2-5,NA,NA,TGCGCCAGCAGCTCCCTGGCCTTACAAGAGACCCAGTACTTC,CASSSLALQETQYF
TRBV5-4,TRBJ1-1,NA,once,TGTGCCAGCAGCTTGGATGTTCTTGTTTACACTGAAGCTTTCTTT,CASSLDVLVYTEAFF
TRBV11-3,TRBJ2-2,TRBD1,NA,TGTGCCAGCTCTAGGACAGGCTACACCGGGGAGCTGTTTTTT,CASSRTGYTGELFF
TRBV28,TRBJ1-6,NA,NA,TGTGCCAGCAAGCCGGGGTCCTCCTATAATTCACCCCTCCACTTT,CASKPGSSYNSPLHF
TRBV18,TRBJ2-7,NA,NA,TGTGCCAGCTCACCATCTGGACAGTCGTACGAGCAGTACTTC,CASSPSGQSYEQYF
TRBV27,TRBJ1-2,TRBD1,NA,TGTGCCAGCAGTTCTGGACAGGCCTATGGCTACACCTTC,CASSSGQAYGYTF
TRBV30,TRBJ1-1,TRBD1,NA,TGTGCCTGGAGTGGGGTGAATACAGGGGGCGAAGCTTTCTTT,CAWSGVNTGGEAFF
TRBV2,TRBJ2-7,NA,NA,TGTGCCAGCAGGGACATTGACAGCTACGAGCAGTACTTC,CASRDIDSYEQYF